This TCR beta chain was retrieved from a study of blood T cells in healthy people across ages. Donor samples were obtained from healthy Caucasian individuals from Russia, aged 6 to 90. Alongside a J-beta primer mix, a sample-barcoded 5' primer served in a second PCR lasting about 7 to 12 cycles. TCRdb reprocessed the 5' RACE reads with MiXCR, giving one entry per CDR3 protein. The table has around 1,000,000 distinct CDR3 sequences, roughly a quarter seen once. These data also formed part of another study, on T cells of mothers and their children.

Sequencing was done on a sample of blood. The TCR sequence derives from a girl aged 2 to 10 in good health.

The CDR3 loop is CASSDWRASYNEQFF. The CDR3 DNA is TGTGCCAGCAGTGATTGGCGGGCCTCCTACAATGAGCAGTTCTTC. This rearrangement joins TRBV2 to TRBJ2-1; tentatively, D is TRBD2 (5 bases). Germline-derived CDR1 and CDR2 are SNHLY and FYNNEI. Trimming removed 3 bases at V and 0 bases at J, with 9 bases between. This CDR3 spans 15 amino acids.